The TCR beta chain described here comes from a study of T cells in Graves' hyperthyroidism and ophthalmopathy. Patients aged 18 to 65 with hyperthyroidism were newly diagnosed, with duration under 2 months. RNA transcripts served as the template for amplifying TCR beta CDR3 regions. Carried out on the TCR CDR3, a first-round RT-PCR used the HTBI primer set. TCRdb redid the calling of the multiplex PCR reads with MiXCR, one entry per CDR3 protein. The sample has nearly 750,000 distinct CDR3 sequences; approximately 36% are singletons. This clonotype was counted many times. This CDR3 is built from 12 residues. Germline V gene data show CDR1 as ENHRY and CDR2 as SYGVKD. Trimming stripped 4 bases from V and 1 base from J, with 5 bases between.

The rearrangement joins TRBV10-3 to TRBJ2-7; no firm D call. The source material was blood. The TCR comes from a woman between 35 and 50 years old with Graves' hyperthyroidism. CDR3 sequence (DNA): TGTGCCATCAGTGCCTCTTCCTACGAGCAGTACTTC. As protein: CAISASSYEQYF.